Presented here are 23 T cell receptor beta chains from one specimen sequenced in a study of cytomegalovirus exposure and HLA in healthy donors. The study ran its PCR with 60 Vbeta and 13 Jbeta primers. The assay was immunoSEQ multiplex PCR, and TCRdb's table has in-frame clones only and misses some. The repertoire consists of under 200,000 clones, with approximately 67% occurring once and the leading ten covering around 4.3%. The sample was PBMCs. The receptor source for this set is a woman aged 18-35 years in good health and CMV-seropositive.

A note on this clone: One junction end does not reproduce the germline sequence, and a read error may be involved. The same CDR3 arises from other DNA sequences in this sample as well. The CDR3 reads CASSSDRDRGHQPQHF. The CDR3 region has the DNA TGTGCTAGCAGCTCTGACCGGGACAGGGGGCATCAGCCCCAGCATTTT. The V call is TRBV7-7, the J call TRBJ1-5; 12 nucleotides match TRBD1. The CDR3 consists of 16 residues. The germline gives CDR1 SSHAT, CDR2 FNYEAQ (reference sequence).

The rearrangement links TRBV6-5 to TRBJ1-2; no reliable D call. This CDR3 is 14 amino acids long. Germline V gene data show CDR1 as MNHEY and CDR2 as SVGAGI. V dropped 4 bases and J dropped 1 base, with 10 bases sitting between them. CDR3 loop: CASSSSQFNYGYTF. The CDR3 coding sequence is TGTGCCAGCAGTTCCTCACAGTTTAACTATGGCTACACCTTC.

The V and J genes are TRBV30 and TRBJ1-4; 9 nucleotides line up with TRBD1. The germline gives CDR1 GTSNPN, CDR2 SVGIG (reference sequence). The length of the CDR3 is 14 residues. V shed 1 base and J 8 bases; nucleotides not matched to a gene: 5. In DNA form, the CDR3 reads TGTGCCTGGAGTGGAGGACAGGGGAGAGAAAAACTGTTTTTT. Protein sequence: CAWSGGQGREKLFF.

The chain carries TRBV12-5 and TRBJ1-4; D gene unclear. From germline, CDR1 is LGHNT and CDR2 FRNRAP. The CDR3 length is 15 residues. Trimming took off 3 bases at V and 4 bases at J, with 12 bases between the two ends. The CDR3 loop reads CASGFRPCYNEKLFF. The CDR3 coding sequence is TGTGCTAGTGGTTTTCGCCCCTGCTATAATGAAAAACTGTTTTTT.

The chain has TRBV19 and TRBJ2-7, with 8 bases identical to TRBD1. The CDR3 totals 14 residues. The J segment lost 6 bases and the V segment lost 6 bases, leaving 10 bases of the junction unmatched. Germline V gives CDR1 LNHDA, CDR2 SQIVND (reference sequence). The CDR3 loop reads CASSIPGGYGEQYF. In nucleotides, the CDR3 is TGTGCCAGTAGCATCCCAGGGGGCTACGGCGAGCAGTACTTC.

J is TRBJ1-5 and V is TRBV18; D call uncertain. Trimming pared 3 bases from V and 0 bases from J, leaving 12 bases between. The CDR3 has 16 residues. The germline V gene has CDR1 KGHSH and CDR2 LQKENI. CDR3 protein: CASSPPGLNSNQPQHF. Here the CDR3 DNA reads TGTGCCAGCTCACCTCCGGGATTAAATAGCAATCAGCCCCAGCATTTT.

The J gene is TRBJ2-3, the V gene TRBV29-1, with 7 nucleotides matching TRBD2. Per the germline V gene, CDR1 is SQVTM and CDR2 is ANQGSEA. The CDR3 is 15 residues long. The V and J ends lost 4 bases and 2 bases, in that order; junction bases with no gene match: 9. CDR3 DNA: TGCAGCGTTGGGAATTCACTAGCGCTCACAGATACGCAGTATTTT. Translating it yields CSVGNSLALTDTQYF.

The V call is TRBV7-9, the J call TRBJ2-7, with 9 bases lining up with TRBD2. V dropped 5 bases and J dropped 8; count of bases not matched to a gene: 19. The CDR3 loop spans 17 amino acids. The V gene's germline CDR1 is SEHNR and CDR2 FQNEAQ (reference sequence). CDR3 sequence (DNA): TGTGCCAGCAGCCCCACTGGCGGGGGGGCCTCAATTAGTAAGCAGTACTTC. Amino acids: CASSPTGGGASISKQYF. Using reference TRBV7-9 and TRBJ2-7 for the parts outside the CDR3, the full variable domain is DTGVSQNPRHKITKRGQNVTFRCDPISEHNRLYWYRQTLGQGPEFLTYFQNEAQLEKSRLLSDRFSAERPKGSFSTLEIQRTEQGDSAMYLCASSPTGGGASISKQYFGPGTRLTVT.

This clone was seen a handful of times. J is TRBJ2-7 and V is TRBV27; the match to TRBD2 covers 9 bases. CDR3 size: 13 residues. Unmatched junction bases numbered 2, after V lost 6 bases and J lost 2 bases. Per the germline V gene, CDR1 is MNHEY and CDR2 is SMNVEV (reference sequence). The CDR3 coding sequence is TGTGCCAGCAGCCCTAGCGGGGCCTACGAGCAGTACTTC. Protein product: CASSPSGAYEQYF.

The chain employs TRBV5-5 and TRBJ2-7; 9 positions match TRBD1. There are 14 residues in the CDR3. CDR1 and CDR2 from the germline V gene are SGHKS and YYEKEE (reference sequence). Losses at the gene ends were 4 bases for V and 2 bases for J; bases not matched to a gene: 4. The CDR3 sequence is CASSPGQGPYEQYF. DNA for the CDR3: TGTGCCAGCAGCCCAGGACAGGGGCCCTACGAGCAGTACTTC.

This chain uses TRBV30 with TRBJ2-2; 8 bases are a match to TRBD1. Germline V gene sequence: CDR1 GTSNPN, CDR2 SVGIG (reference sequence). This CDR3 contains 14 residues. V trimming: 3 bases; J trimming: 7 bases; junction bases outside the gene matches: 7. CDR3 protein: CAWSSRTGYGELFF. The CDR3 DNA sequence: TGTGCCTGGAGCTCTCGGACAGGGTACGGGGAGCTGTTTTTT.

The V call is TRBV2, the J call TRBJ1-1; 7 nucleotides match TRBD1. From germline, CDR1 is SNHLY and CDR2 FYNNEI. V shed 3 bases and J 5 bases; nucleotides not matched to a gene: 3. The CDR3 is 13 residues long. CDR3 in DNA: TGTGCCAGCAGTGACGCAGGGGGAACTGAAGCTTTCTTT. It codes for CASSDAGGTEAFF. The full variable domain, in which reference TRBV2 and TRBJ1-1 provide the parts outside the CDR3, is EPEVTQTPSHQVTQMGQEVILRCVPISNHLYFYWYRQILGQKVEFLVSFYNNEISEKSEIFDDQFSVERPDGSNFTLKIRSTKLEDSAMYFCASSDAGGTEAFFGQGTRLTVV.

This chain connects TRBV29-1 to TRBJ2-1, with 9 bases that match TRBD1. The CDR3 consists of 15 residues. CDR1 and CDR2 from the germline V gene are SQVTM and ANQGSEA. The V gene end was trimmed by 3 bases and the J gene end by 5 bases; junction bases not matched to a gene: 8. The CDR3 here is CSVEEGTGFNNEQFF. In DNA, the CDR3 is TGCAGCGTTGAGGAGGGGACAGGGTTTAACAATGAGCAGTTCTTC.

The V gene is TRBV11-2, the J gene TRBJ2-1; TRBD2 agrees at 9 bases. Germline-derived CDR1 and CDR2 are SGHAT and FQNNGV. Trimming removed 5 bases from V and 8 bases from J; junction bases left unmatched: 7. This CDR3 region has 14 residues. CDR3: CASSLGTSIHEQFF. DNA for the CDR3: TGTGCCAGCAGCCTGGGGACTAGCATCCATGAGCAGTTCTTC.

The chain recombines TRBV2 with TRBJ2-5; D gene unclear. This CDR3 has 16 residues. V was cut by 1 base and J by 0 bases, with 12 bases left in between. Germline V CDR1 and CDR2: SNHLY, FYNNEI. The CDR3 nucleotides are TGTGCCAGCAGTGAAGGCCGAGGTCGAGACCAAGAGACCCAGTACTTC. Translated: CASSEGRGRDQETQYF.

This chain links TRBV9 with TRBJ2-5; 11 bases map to TRBD1. Germline V gene sequence: CDR1 SGDLS, CDR2 YYNGEE. This CDR3 contains 17 residues. After removal of 0 bases from V and 5 bases from J, the junction contained 9 bases not matched to a gene. The CDR3 coding sequence is TGTGCCAGCAGCGTAGGGACAGGGGGCCTTGTACGGGAGACCCAGTACTTC. Its protein product is CASSVGTGGLVRETQYF.

V is TRBV7-9 and J is TRBJ1-2; D uncertain. Per germline, CDR1 SEHNR and CDR2 FQNEAQ (reference sequence). The CDR3 loop spans 14 amino acids. V was cut by 0 bases and J by 2 bases, with 7 bases left in between. CDR3 region: CASSLAGRNYGYTF. The DNA of the CDR3 is TGTGCCAGCAGCTTAGCGGGGAGGAACTATGGCTACACCTTC.

The chain combines TRBV5-1 with TRBJ2-3; 10 bases align to TRBD2. After removal of 0 bases from V and 3 bases from J, the junction contained 7 bases not matched to a gene. This CDR3 contains 17 residues. Germline CDR1 reads SGHRS; CDR2 reads YFSETQ. This chain's CDR3 is CASSLGASGRATDTQYF. DNA of the CDR3: TGCGCCAGCAGCTTGGGTGCTAGCGGGAGAGCGACAGATACGCAGTATTTT.

The chain uses TRBV6-5 and TRBJ2-5; the match to TRBD2 covers 8 bases. With V trimmed by 6 bases and J by 4 bases, 4 bases remained unmatched. This CDR3 region has 13 residues. Germline CDR1 is MNHEY and CDR2 is SVGAGI. The CDR3: CASRAGGVETQYF. CDR3 coding DNA: TGTGCCAGCAGGGCGGGAGGTGTAGAGACCCAGTACTTC.

The rearrangement joins TRBV4-1 to TRBJ2-7; TRBD1 agrees at 7 bases. The CDR3 loop spans 15 amino acids. Germline CDR1 and CDR2: MGHRA and YSYEKL. The V gene end was trimmed by 0 bases and the J gene end by 2 bases; junction bases not matched to a gene: 4. The CDR3 coding sequence is TGCGCCAGCAGCCAAGATGCCAGGGGGACCTACGAGCAGTACTTC. This translates into CASSQDARGTYEQYF.

V usage is TRBV15 and J usage is TRBJ2-7, with 8 bases fitting TRBD1. V lost 0 bases, J lost 0 bases, and 1 base stayed unmatched. The CDR3 loop spans 15 amino acids. Germline CDR1 reads LNHNV; CDR2 reads YYDKDF (reference sequence). The DNA of the CDR3 is TGTGCCACCAGCAGAGATGGACAGGGCTCCTACGAGCAGTACTTC. Protein: CATSRDGQGSYEQYF.

This clone was seen just once. The J gene is TRBJ2-3, the V gene TRBV9, with D unresolved. In germline, CDR1 is SGDLS, CDR2 YYNGEE. The CDR3 totals 13 residues. The V end was cut by 0 bases, the J end by 8 bases, with 10 bases between. The CDR3 sequence: CASSVGDGRTQYF. Written as DNA, the CDR3 is TGTGCCAGCAGCGTAGGAGATGGTCGTACGCAGTATTTT.

This clone came up once. The V gene is TRBV5-6, the J gene TRBJ2-5; 7 bases are a match to TRBD1. This CDR3 region has 15 residues. Germline loops: CDR1 SGHDT, CDR2 YYEEEE. V lost 0 bases, J lost 1 base, and 3 bases stayed unmatched. CDR3 amino acids: CASSLAGGFQETQYF. CDR3 in DNA: TGTGCCAGCAGCTTGGCAGGGGGATTCCAAGAGACCCAGTACTTC.